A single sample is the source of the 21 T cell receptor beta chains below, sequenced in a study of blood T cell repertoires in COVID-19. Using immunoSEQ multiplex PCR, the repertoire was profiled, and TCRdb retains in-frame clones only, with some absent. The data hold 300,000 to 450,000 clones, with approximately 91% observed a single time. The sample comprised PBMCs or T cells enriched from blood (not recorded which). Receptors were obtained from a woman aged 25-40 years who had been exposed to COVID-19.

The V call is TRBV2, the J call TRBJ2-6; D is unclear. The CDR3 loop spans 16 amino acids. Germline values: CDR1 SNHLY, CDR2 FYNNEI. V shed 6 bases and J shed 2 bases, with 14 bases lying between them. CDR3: CASRATSEAGANVLTF. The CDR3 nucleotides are TGTGCCAGCAGGGCAACCTCTGAGGCTGGGGCCAACGTCCTGACTTTC.

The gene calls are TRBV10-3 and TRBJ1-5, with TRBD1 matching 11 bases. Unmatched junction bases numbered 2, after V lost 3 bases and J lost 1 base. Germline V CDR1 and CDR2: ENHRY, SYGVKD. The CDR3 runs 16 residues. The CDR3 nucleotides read TGTGCCATCAGTGACCGGGACAGGGGGAGCAATCAGCCCCAGCATTTT. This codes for CAISDRDRGSNQPQHF.

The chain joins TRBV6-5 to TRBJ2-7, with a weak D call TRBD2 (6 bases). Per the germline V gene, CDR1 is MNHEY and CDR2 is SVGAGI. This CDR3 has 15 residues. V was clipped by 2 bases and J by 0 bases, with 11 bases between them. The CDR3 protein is CASSYKEGYSYEQYF. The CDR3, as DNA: TGTGCCAGCAGTTACAAGGAGGGCTACTCCTACGAGCAGTACTTC.

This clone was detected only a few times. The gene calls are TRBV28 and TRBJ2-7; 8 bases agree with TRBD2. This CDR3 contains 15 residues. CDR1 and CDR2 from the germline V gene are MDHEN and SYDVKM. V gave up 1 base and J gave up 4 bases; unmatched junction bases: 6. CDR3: CASSLLAGLTYEQYF. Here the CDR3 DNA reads TGTGCCAGCAGTTTATTAGCGGGACTTACTTACGAGCAGTACTTC. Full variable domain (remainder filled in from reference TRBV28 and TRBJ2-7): DVKVTQSSRYLVKRTGEKVFLECVQDMDHENMFWYRQDPGLGLRLIYFSYDVKMKEKGDIPEGYSVSREKKERFSLILESASTNQTSMYLCASSLLAGLTYEQYFGPGTRLTVT.

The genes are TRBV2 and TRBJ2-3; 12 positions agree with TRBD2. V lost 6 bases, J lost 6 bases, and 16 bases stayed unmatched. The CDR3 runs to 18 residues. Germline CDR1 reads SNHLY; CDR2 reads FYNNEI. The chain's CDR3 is CASSKLAGGSGMSDTQYF. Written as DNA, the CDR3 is TGTGCCAGCAGCAAACTAGCGGGAGGATCGGGTATGTCGGATACGCAGTATTTT.

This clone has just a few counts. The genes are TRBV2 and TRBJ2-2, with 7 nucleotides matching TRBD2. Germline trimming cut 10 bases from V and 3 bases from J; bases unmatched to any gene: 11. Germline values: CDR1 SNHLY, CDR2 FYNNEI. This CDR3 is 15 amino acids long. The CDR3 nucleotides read TGTGCCAAAAAGAGCGGGGAATCACACACCGGGGAGCTGTTTTTT. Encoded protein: CAKKSGESHTGELFF.

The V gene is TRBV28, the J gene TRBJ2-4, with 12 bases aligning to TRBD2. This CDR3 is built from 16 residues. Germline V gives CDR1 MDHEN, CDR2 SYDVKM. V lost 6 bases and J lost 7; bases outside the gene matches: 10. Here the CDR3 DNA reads TGTGCCAGCAGCCTTTCTAGCGGGAGGGCCTTGAACATTCAGTACTTC. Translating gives CASSLSSGRALNIQYF.

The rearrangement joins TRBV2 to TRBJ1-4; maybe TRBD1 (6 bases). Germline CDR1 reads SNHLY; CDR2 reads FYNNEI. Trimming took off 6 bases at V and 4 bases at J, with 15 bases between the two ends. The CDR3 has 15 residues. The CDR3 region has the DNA TGTGCCAGCAGCTATGGGGGGGGCCGTAATGAAAAACTGTTTTTT. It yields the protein CASSYGGGRNEKLFF.

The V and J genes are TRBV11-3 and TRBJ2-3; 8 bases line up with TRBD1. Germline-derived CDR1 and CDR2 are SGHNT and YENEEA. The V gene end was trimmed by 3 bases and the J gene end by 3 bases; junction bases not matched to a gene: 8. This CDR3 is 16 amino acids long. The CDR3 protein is CASSLLQGAGTDTQYF. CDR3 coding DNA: TGTGCCAGCAGCTTGCTCCAGGGGGCTGGTACAGATACGCAGTATTTT.

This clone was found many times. The DNA for the CDR3 is TGTGCTAGTGGTCTGGGGGGCAGTAACTACGAGCAGTACTTC. It translates to CASGLGGSNYEQYF. The rearrangement links TRBV12-5 to TRBJ2-7; tentatively, D is TRBD1 or TRBD2 (6 bases each). Trimming stripped 5 bases from V and 3 bases from J, with 14 bases between. The CDR3 covers 14 residues. CDR1 and CDR2 (germline): LGHNT, FRNRAP.

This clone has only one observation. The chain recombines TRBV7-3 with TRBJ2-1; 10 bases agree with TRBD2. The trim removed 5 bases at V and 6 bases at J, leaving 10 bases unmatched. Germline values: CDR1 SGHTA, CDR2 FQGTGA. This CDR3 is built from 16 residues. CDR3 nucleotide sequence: TGTGCCAGCAGCCCCGTCAGGGCTAGCGGGAGCAATGAGCAGTTCTTC. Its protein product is CASSPVRASGSNEQFF.

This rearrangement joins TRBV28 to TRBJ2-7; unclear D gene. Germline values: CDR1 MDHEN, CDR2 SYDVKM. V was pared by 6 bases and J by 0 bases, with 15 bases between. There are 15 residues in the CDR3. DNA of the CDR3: TGTGCCAGCAGACCCGAAGGCAGGCCCTCCTACGAGCAGTACTTC. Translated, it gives CASRPEGRPSYEQYF.

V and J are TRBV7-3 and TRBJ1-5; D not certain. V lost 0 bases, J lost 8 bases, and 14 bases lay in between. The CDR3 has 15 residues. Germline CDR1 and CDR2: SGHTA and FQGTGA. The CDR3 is CASSLTGPPGEPQHF. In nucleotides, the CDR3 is TGTGCCAGCAGCTTAACCGGGCCGCCGGGAGAGCCCCAGCATTTT.

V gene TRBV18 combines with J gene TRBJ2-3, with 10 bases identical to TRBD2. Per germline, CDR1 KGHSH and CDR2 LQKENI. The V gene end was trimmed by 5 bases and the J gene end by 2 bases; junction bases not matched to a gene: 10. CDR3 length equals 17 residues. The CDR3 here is CASSKTGLATDTDTQYF. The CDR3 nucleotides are TGTGCCAGCTCAAAAACGGGACTAGCGACCGACACAGATACGCAGTATTTT.

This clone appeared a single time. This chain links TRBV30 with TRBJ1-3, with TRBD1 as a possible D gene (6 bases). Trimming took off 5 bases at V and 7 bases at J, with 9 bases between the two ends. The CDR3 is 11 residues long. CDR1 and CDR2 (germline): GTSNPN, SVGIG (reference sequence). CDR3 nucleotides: TGTGCCTGGGGGCAGGGGAACACCATATATTTT. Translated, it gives CAWGQGNTIYF.

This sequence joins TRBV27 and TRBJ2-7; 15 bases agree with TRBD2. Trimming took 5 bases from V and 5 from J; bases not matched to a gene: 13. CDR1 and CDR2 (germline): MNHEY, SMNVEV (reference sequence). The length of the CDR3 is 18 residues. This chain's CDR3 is CASSGTGTSGRRRDEQYF. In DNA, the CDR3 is TGTGCCAGCAGTGGGACCGGGACTAGCGGGAGGAGACGCGACGAGCAGTACTTC.

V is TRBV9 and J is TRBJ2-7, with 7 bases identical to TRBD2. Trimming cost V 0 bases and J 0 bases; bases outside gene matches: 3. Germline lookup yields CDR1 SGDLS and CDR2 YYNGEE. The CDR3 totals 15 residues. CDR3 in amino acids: CASSVASGASYEQYF. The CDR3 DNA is TGTGCCAGCAGCGTAGCTAGCGGTGCCTCCTACGAGCAGTACTTC.

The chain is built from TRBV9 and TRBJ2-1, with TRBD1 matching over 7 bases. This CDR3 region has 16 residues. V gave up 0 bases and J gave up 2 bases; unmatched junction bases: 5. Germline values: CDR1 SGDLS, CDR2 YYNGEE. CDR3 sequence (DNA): TGTGCCAGCAGCGTAGCCCCAGGGGGTACCTACAATGAGCAGTTCTTC. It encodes CASSVAPGGTYNEQFF. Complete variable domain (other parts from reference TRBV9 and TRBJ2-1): DSGVTQTPKHLITATGQRVTLRCSPRSGDLSVYWYQQSLDQGLQFLIQYYNGEERAKGNILERFSAQQFPDLHSELNLSSLELGDSALYFCASSVAPGGTYNEQFFGPGTRLTVL.

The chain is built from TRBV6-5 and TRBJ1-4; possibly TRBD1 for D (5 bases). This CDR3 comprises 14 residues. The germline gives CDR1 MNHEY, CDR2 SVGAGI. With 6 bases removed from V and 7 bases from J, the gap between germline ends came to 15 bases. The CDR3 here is CASRGQGESEKLFF. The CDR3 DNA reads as TGTGCCAGCAGGGGTCAGGGTGAAAGTGAAAAACTGTTTTTT.

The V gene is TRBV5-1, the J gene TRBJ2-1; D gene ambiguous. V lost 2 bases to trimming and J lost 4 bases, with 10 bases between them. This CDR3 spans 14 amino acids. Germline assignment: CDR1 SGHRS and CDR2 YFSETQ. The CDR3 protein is CASSFADPYNEQFF. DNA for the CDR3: TGCGCCAGCAGCTTCGCGGATCCTTACAATGAGCAGTTCTTC.

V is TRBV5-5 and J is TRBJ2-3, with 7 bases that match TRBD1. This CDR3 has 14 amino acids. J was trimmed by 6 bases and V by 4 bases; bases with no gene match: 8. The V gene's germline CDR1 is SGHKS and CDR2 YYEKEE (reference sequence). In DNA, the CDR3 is TGTGCCAGCAGCCCACAGGGGTGGGGCGATACGCAGTATTTT. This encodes CASSPQGWGDTQYF.